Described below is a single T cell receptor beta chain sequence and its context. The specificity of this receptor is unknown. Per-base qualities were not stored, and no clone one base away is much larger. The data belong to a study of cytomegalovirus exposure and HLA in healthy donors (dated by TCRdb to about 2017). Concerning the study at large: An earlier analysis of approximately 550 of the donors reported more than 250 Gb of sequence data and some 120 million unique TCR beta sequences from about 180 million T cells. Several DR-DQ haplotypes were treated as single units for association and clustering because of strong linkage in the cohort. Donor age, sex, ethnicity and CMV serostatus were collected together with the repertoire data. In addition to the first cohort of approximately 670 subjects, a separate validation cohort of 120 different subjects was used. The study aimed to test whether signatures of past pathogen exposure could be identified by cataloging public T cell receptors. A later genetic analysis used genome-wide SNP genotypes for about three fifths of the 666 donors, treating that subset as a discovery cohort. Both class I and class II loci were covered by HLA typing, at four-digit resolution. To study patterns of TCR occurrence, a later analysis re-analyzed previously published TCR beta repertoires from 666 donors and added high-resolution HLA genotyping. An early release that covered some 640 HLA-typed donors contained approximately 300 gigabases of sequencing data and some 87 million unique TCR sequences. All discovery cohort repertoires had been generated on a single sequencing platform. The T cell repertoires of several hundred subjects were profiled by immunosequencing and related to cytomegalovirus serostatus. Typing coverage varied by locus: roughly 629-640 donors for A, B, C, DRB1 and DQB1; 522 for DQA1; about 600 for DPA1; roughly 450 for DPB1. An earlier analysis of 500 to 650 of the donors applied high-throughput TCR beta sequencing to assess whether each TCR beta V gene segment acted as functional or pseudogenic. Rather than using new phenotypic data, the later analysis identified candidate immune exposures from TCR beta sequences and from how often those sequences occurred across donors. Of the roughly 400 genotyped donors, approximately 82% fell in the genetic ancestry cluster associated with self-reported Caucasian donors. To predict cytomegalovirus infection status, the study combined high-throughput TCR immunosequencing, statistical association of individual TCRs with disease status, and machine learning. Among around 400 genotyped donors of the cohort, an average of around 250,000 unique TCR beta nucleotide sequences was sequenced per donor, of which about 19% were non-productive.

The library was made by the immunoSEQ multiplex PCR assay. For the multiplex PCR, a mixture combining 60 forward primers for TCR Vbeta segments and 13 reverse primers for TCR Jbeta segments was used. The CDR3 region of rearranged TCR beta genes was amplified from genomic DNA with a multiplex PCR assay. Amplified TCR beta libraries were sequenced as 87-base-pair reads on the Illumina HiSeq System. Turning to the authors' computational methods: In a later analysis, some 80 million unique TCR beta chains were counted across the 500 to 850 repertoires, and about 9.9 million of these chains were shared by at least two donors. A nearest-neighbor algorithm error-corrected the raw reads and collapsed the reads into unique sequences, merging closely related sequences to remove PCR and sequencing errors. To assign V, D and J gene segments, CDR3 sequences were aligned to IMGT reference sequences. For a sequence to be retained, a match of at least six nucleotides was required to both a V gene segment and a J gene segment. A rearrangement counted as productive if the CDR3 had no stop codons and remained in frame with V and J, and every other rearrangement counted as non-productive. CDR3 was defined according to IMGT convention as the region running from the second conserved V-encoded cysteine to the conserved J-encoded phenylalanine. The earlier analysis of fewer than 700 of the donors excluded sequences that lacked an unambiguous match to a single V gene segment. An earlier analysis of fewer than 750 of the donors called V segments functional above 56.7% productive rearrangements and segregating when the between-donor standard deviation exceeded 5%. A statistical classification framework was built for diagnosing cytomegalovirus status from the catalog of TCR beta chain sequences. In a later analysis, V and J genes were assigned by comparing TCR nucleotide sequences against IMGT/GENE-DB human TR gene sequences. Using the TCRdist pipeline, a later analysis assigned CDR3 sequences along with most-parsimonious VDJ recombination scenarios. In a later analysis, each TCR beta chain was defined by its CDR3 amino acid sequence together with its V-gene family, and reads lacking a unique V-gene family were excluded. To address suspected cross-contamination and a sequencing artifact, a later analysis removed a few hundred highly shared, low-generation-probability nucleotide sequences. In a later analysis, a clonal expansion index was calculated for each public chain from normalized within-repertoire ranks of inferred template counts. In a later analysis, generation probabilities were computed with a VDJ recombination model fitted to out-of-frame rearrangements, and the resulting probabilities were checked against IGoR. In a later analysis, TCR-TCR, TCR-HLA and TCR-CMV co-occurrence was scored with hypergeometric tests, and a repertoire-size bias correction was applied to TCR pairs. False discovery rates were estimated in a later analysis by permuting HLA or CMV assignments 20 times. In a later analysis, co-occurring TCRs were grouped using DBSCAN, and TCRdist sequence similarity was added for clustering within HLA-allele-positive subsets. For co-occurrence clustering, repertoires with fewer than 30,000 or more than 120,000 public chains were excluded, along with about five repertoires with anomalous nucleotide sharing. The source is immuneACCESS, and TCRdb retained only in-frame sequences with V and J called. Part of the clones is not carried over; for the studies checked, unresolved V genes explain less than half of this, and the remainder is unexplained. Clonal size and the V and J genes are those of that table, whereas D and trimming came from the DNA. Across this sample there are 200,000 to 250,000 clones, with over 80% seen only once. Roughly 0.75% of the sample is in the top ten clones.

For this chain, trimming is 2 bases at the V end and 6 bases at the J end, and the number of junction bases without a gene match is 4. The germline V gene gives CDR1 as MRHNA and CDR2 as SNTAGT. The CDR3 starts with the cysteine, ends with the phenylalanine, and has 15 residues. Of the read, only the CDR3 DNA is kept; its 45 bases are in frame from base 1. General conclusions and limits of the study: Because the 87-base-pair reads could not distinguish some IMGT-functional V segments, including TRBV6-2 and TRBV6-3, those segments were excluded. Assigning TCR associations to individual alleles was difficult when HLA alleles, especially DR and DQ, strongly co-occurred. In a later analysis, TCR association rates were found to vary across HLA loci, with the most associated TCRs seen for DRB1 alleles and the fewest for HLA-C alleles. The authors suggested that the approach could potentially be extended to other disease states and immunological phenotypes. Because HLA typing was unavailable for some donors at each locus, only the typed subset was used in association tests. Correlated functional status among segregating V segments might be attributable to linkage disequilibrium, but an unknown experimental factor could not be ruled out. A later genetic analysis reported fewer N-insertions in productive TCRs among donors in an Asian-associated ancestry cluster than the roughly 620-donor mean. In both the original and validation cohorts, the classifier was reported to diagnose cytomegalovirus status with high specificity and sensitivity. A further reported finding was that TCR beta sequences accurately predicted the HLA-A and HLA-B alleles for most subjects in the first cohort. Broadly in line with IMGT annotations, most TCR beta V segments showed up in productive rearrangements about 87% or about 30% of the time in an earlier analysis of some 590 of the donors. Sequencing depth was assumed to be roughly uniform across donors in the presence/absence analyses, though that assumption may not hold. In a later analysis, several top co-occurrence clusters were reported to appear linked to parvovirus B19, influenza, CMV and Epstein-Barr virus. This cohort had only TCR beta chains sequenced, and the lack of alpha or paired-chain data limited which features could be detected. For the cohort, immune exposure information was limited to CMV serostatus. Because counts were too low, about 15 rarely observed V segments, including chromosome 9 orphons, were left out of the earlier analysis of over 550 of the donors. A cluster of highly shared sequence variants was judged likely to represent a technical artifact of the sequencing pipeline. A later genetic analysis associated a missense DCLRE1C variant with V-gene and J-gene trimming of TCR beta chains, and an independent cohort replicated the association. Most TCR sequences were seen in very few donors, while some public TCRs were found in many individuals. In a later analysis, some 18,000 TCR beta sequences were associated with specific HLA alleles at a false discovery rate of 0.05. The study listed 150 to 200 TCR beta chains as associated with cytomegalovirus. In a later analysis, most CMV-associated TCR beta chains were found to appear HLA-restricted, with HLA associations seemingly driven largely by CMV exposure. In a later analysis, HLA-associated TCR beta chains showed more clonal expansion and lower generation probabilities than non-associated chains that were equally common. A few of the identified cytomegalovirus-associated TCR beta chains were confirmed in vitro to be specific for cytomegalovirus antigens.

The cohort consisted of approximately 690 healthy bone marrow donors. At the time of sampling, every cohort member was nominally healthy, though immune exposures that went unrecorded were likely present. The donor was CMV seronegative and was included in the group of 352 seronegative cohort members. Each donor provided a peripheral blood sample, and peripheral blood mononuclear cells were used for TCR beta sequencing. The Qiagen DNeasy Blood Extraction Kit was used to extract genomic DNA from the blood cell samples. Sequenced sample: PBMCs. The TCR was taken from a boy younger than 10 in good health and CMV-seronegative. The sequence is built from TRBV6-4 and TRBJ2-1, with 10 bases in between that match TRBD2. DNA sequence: TGTGCCAGCAGTGACAGACTAGCGGGTTTCAATGAGCAGTTCTTC. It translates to CASSDRLAGFNEQFF.